Listed below are T cell receptor beta chains from one sample, sequenced in a study of cytomegalovirus exposure and HLA in healthy donors. TCRdb keeps only in-frame clones here, not all; method: immunoSEQ multiplex PCR. The repertoire holds 120,000 to 150,000 clones, more than 70% seen once, with approximately 1.2% in the top ten. The specimen was PBMCs. The receptors here all came from a male donor in good health and CMV-seropositive. The conserved cysteine and the conserved F or W are not part of the CDR3 here.

TRBV2,14,TRBJ1-2,ASTRNGEGEVYGYT
TRBV6-5,12,TRBJ2-5,ASSEGGYSETQY
TRBV9,13,TRBJ2-3,ASSRAGGVGDTQY
TRBV7-6,15,TRBJ2-2,ASSTYRRGTNTGELF
TRBV5-4,10,TRBJ2-1,ASSLDQNEQF
TRBV27,10,TRBJ2-5,ASSLGNGAQY
TRBV2,13,TRBJ2-5,ASSGTSGVQETQY
TRBV11-2,14,TRBJ2-7,ASSLAGGRVSAEQY
TRBV4-3,12,TRBJ2-5,ASSQTSAGETQY
TRBV7-8,13,TRBJ2-7,ASSLAVTGMTEQY
TRBV4-3,14,TRBJ2-7,ASSQETLAGFYEQY
TRBV20-1,9,TRBJ2-7,SALTGLEQY
TRBV6-5,12,TRBJ1-4,ASSLSPTNEKLF